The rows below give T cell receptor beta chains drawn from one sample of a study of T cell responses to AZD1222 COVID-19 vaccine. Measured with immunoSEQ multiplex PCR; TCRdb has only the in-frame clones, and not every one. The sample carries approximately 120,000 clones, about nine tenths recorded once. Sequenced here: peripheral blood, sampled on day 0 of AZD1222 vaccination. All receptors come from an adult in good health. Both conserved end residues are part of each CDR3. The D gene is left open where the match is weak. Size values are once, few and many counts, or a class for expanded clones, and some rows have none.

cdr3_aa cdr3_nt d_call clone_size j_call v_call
CASSQPPADNEQFF TGTGCCAGCAGCCAACCCCCCGCGGACAATGAGCAGTTCTTC . . TRBJ2-1 TRBV4-2
CATSRDRGPTTEAFF TGTGCCACCTCCCGGGACAGGGGGCCGACCACTGAAGCTTTCTTT TRBD1 . TRBJ1-1 TRBV19
CAWSASGTANEKLFF TGTGCCTGGAGTGCCTCCGGGACGGCTAATGAAAAACTGTTTTTT . . TRBJ1-4 TRBV30
CASSLAPGLAGPYNEQFF TGTGCCAGCAGCTTGGCCCCAGGGCTAGCGGGCCCCTACAATGAGCAGTTCTTC TRBD2 . TRBJ2-1 TRBV5-6
CASSIVTEAFF TGTGCCAGTAGTATTGTCACTGAAGCTTTCTTT . . TRBJ1-1 TRBV19
CASSLATNYGYTF TGTGCCAGCAGTTTAGCGACTAACTATGGCTACACCTTC . . TRBJ1-2 TRBV12-3/TRBV12-4
CAWSPMTGAGQPQHF TGTGCCTGGAGTCCCATGACGGGGGCCGGTCAGCCCCAGCATTTT . once TRBJ1-5 TRBV30
CSASHGIGDTEAFF TGCAGTGCTAGTCATGGGATTGGGGACACTGAAGCTTTCTTT . . TRBJ1-1 TRBV20-1
CASRKDRASNQPQHF TGTGCCAGCAGGAAGGACAGAGCTAGCAATCAGCCCCAGCATTTT . . TRBJ1-5 TRBV6-5
CASSYDRGRAFF TGTGCCAGCAGCTACGACAGGGGCCGGGCTTTCTTT TRBD1 . TRBJ1-1 TRBV7-9
CASSFAGGITDTQYF TGTGCCAGCAGCTTTGCGGGAGGAATCACAGATACGCAGTATTTT TRBD2 . TRBJ2-3 TRBV7-9
CASSQSMAFPYEQYF TGTGCCAGCAGCCAAAGTATGGCGTTCCCGTACGAGCAGTACTTC . . TRBJ2-7 TRBV3-1/TRBV3-2